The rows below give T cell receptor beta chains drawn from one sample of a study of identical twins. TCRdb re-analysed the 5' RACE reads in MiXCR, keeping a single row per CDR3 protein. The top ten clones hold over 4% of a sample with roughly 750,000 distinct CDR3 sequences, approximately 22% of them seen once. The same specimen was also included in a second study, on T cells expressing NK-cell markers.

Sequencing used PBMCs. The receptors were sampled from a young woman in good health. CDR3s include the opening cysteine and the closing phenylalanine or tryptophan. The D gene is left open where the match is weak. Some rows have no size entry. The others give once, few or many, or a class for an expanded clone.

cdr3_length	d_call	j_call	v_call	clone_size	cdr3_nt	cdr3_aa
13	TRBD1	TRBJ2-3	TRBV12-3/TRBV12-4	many	TGTGCCAGCAGGCAGACAGGGTACGATACGCAGTATTTT	CASRQTGYDTQYF
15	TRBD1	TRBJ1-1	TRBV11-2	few	TGTGCCAGCAGCTTCCGGACAGGGGGTAACACTGAAGCTTTCTTT	CASSFRTGGNTEAFF
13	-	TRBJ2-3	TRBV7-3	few	TGTGCCAGCAGCTCGATTTTCACAGATACGCAGTATTTT	CASSSIFTDTQYF
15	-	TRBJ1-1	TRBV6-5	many	TGTGCCAGCAGTTACTCGAGGGAGTTGAACACTGAAGCTTTCTTT	CASSYSRELNTEAFF
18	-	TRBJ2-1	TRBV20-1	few	TGCAGTGCTAGAGGATGGGGTCTATGGGCACCGAGCGGCAATGAGCAGTTCTTC	CSARGWGLWAPSGNEQFF
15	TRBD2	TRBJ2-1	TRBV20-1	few	TGCAGTGCTAGAGATCTGCTAGCGGGGGACAATGAGCAGTTCTTC	CSARDLLAGDNEQFF
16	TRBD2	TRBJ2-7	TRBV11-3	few	TGTGCCAGCAGACCACTCGGACTAGCAGACTCCTACGAGCAGTACTTC	CASRPLGLADSYEQYF
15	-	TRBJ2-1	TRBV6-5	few	TGTGCCAGCAGTTACGATGGAGACTCCTACAATGAGCAGTTCTTC	CASSYDGDSYNEQFF
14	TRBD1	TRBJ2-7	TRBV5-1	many	TGCGCCAGCAGCAGACAGGGGAGTAGTGGCGAGCAGTACTTC	CASSRQGSSGEQYF
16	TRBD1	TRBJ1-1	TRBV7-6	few	TGTGCCAGCAGCACCGGGACAGGCTATCTAGACACTGAAGCTTTCTTT	CASSTGTGYLDTEAFF
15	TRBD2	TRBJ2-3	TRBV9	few	TGTGCCAGCAGCGTTGCGGGAGTAAGCGCAGATACGCAGTATTTT	CASSVAGVSADTQYF
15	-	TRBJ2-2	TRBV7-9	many	TGTGCCAGCATCACACGAGGGCGAGGCACCGGGGAGCTGTTTTTT	CASITRGRGTGELFF
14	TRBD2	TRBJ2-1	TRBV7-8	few	TGTGCCAGCAGCCCGAGCGGGGTTTGGAATGAGCAGTTCTTC	CASSPSGVWNEQFF
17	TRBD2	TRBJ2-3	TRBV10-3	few	TGTGCCATCAGTGAGAGGGCTAGCGGGAGTAGAGGAGATACGCAGTATTTT	CAISERASGSRGDTQYF
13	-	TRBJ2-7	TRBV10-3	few	TGTGCCATCAGTGATGAGGGGTACTACGAGCAGTACTTC	CAISDEGYYEQYF
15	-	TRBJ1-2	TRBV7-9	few	TGTGCCAGCAGCCTTAAGGAGTCCGTTACGAGTGGCTACACCTTC	CASSLKESVTSGYTF
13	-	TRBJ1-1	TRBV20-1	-	TGCAGTGCAATCAACCAGGGTTGGACTGAAGCTTTCTTT	CSAINQGWTEAFF
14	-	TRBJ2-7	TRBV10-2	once	TGCGCCAGCAGTGAGGATCACAGGGTGCACGAGCAGTACTTC	CASSEDHRVHEQYF
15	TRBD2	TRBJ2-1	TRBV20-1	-	TGCAGTGCTAGTCCTAGCGGGAGGGCCATGGGTGAGCAGTTCTTC	CSASPSGRAMGEQFF
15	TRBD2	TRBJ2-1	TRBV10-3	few	TGTGCCATCAGTGAGAGCGGGGGGGCGGACAATGAGCAGTTCTTC	CAISESGGADNEQFF
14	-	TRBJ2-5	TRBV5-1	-	TGCGCCAGCAGCTTGATTAGCGGTGAAGAGACCCAGTACTTC	CASSLISGEETQYF
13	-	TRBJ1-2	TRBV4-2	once	TGTGCCATGGGCCCAGGGCTCCTCTGTGGCTACACCTTC	CAMGPGLLCGYTF
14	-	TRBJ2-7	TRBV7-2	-	TGTGCCAGCAGCTTAGCGCTTGGTAACTACGAGCAGTACTTC	CASSLALGNYEQYF
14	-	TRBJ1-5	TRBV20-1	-	TGCAGTGCCCATACAGGGTTAAGCAATCAGCCCCAGCATTTT	CSAHTGLSNQPQHF
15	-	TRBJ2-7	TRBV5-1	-	TGCGCCAGCAGCTTGATGGGACACCCAACCTACGAGCAGTACTTC	CASSLMGHPTYEQYF
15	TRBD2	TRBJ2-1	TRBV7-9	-	TGTGCCAGCAGCCCCTCGACTAGCGCCTACAATGAGCAGTTCTTC	CASSPSTSAYNEQFF
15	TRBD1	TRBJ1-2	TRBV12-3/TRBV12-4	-	TGTGCCAGCAGTTTAGCGCCAGGGGGGAGTGGTGGCTACACCTTC	CASSLAPGGSGGYTF
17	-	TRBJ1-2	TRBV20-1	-	TGCAGTGCTAGAGATCAGGGGCGGGCAGGGGAAAGATATGGCTACACCTTC	CSARDQGRAGERYGYTF
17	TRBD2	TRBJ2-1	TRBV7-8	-	TGTGCCAGCAGCCATCGAAGCGGGGGGGCCGCCTACAATGAGCAGTTCTTC	CASSHRSGGAAYNEQFF
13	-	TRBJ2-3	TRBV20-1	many	TGCAGTGGGTTGCAGGGCGTCACAGATACGCAGTATTTT	CSGLQGVTDTQYF
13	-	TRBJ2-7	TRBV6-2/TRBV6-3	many	TGTGCCAGTCGGGACACCACAACCTACGAGCAGTACTTC	CASRDTTTYEQYF
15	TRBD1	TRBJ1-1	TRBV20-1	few	TGCAGTGCTAGCGGGACAGGGGAAATGAACACTGAAGCTTTCTTT	CSASGTGEMNTEAFF
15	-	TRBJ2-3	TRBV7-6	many	TGTGCCAGCAGCCCTGGACGGGAGAGGGTAGATACGCAGTATTTT	CASSPGRERVDTQYF
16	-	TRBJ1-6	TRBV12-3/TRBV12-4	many	TGTGCCAGCAGTTTATTCGGGGCTGCAGGGTATTCACCCCTCCACTTT	CASSLFGAAGYSPLHF
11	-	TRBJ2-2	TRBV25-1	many	TGTGCCAGTACAGGGCCCGGGGAGCTGTTTTTT	CASTGPGELFF